This entry lists 11 T cell receptor beta chains sequenced from one sample in a study of blood T cells in healthy people across ages. For the second PCR, which ran for about 6 to 11 cycles, a sample-barcoded 5' primer and a J-beta primer mix were used. TCRdb re-called the 5' RACE reads with MiXCR, one entry per CDR3 protein. The sample shows fewer than 2,000,000 distinct CDR3 sequences, about two fifths of them seen only once. Source material: blood. The source of these receptors is a human donor in good health.

This clonotype appeared a few times. The genes are TRBV7-2 and TRBJ2-1; TRBD2 agrees at 8 bases. The CDR3 is 18 residues long. V dropped 5 bases and J dropped 6; count of bases not matched to a gene: 18. CDR1 and CDR2 from the germline V gene are SGHTA and FQGNSA. CDR3 amino acids: CASSLTGTRPLGSNEQFF. CDR3 nucleotide sequence: TGTGCCAGCAGCCTTACCGGGACTAGGCCTCTAGGCTCCAATGAGCAGTTCTTC.

V and J are TRBV5-1 and TRBJ2-5; D unresolved. CDR3 size: 15 residues. CDR1 is SGHRS, CDR2 YFSETQ, per germline. The V gene lost 1 base and the J gene lost 1 base, with 11 bases spanning the gap. CDR3 sequence reads: CASSLFVGSQETQYF. For the CDR3, the DNA is TGCGCCAGCAGCTTGTTTGTGGGATCCCAAGAGACCCAGTACTTC.

Details on this clonotype: Germline is not matched at one junction end, which may reflect a read error. This chain connects TRBV29-1 to TRBJ2-1; 10 bases line up with TRBD2. The germline V gene has CDR1 SQVTM and CDR2 ANQGSEA. The CDR3 is made up of 16 amino acids. The CDR3 here is CSVEKLAGGSYNEQFF. The CDR3 nucleotides are TGCAGCGTCGAAAAATTAGCGGGGGGTTCGTACAACGAGCAGTTCTTC.

V usage is TRBV7-2 and J usage is TRBJ2-1; 10 nucleotides agree with TRBD1. Germline V gene lookup returns CDR1 SGHTA and CDR2 FQGNSA. This CDR3 region has 18 residues. Unmatched junction bases numbered 14, after V lost 4 bases and J lost 5 bases. The CDR3 loop is CASSSPINRQGADNEQFF. CDR3 sequence (DNA): TGTGCCAGCAGCTCCCCTATAAACAGACAGGGGGCGGACAATGAGCAGTTCTTC.

In its sample, this clonotype was seen a few times. V gene TRBV7-6 combines with J gene TRBJ1-1, with unresolved D. The germline V and J ends were trimmed by 3 bases and 5 bases, with 16 bases remaining between them. CDR1 is SGHVS and CDR2 is FNYEAQ in the germline V gene. The CDR3 length is 15 residues. In DNA form, the CDR3 reads TGTGCCAGCAGCTTTCTGCCCGAAGCGGATACTGAAGCTTTCTTT. Translating it yields CASSFLPEADTEAFF.

Comment on this clonotype: This CDR3 fails to terminate in the conserved phenylalanine or tryptophan, so it likely reflects a read error. The chain couples TRBV15 to TRBJ2-3, with TRBD2 matching over 8 bases. The V and J ends lost 2 bases and 6 bases, in that order; junction bases with no gene match: 13. The CDR3 sequence is 17 residues long. Germline loops: CDR1 LNHNV, CDR2 YYDKDF (reference sequence). CDR3 region: CATSRYGTGRGGDTQYC. CDR3 DNA: TGTGCCACCAGCAGATATGGGACGGGTCGCGGGGGGGATACGCAGTATTGT.

This clonotype was counted many times. The chain has TRBV7-2 and TRBJ2-1; D not certain. The CDR3 consists of 14 residues. The ends were cut back, 2 bases at V and 0 bases at J, with 5 bases in the middle. Germline V CDR1 and CDR2: SGHTA, FQGNSA. CDR3 in amino acids: CASSLTVSYNEQFF. The CDR3 DNA follows: TGTGCCAGCAGCTTAACAGTCTCCTACAATGAGCAGTTCTTC.

Ten or more counts support this clonotype. The gene calls are TRBV7-9 and TRBJ2-7, with 9 bases lining up with TRBD1. Germline V gene sequence: CDR1 SEHNR, CDR2 FQNEAQ (reference sequence). The trim removed 1 base at V and 5 bases at J, leaving 9 bases unmatched. The CDR3 loop spans 16 amino acids. The CDR3 here is CASSLVGQGIKDEQYF. In nucleotides, the CDR3 is TGTGCCAGCAGCTTAGTAGGACAGGGGATTAAGGACGAGCAGTACTTC. The full variable domain, completed using reference TRBV7-9 and TRBJ2-7, is DTGVSQNPRHKITKRGQNVTFRCDPISEHNRLYWYRQTLGQGPEFLTYFQNEAQLEKSRLLSDRFSAERPKGSFSTLEIQRTEQGDSAMYLCASSLVGQGIKDEQYFGPGTRLTVT.

This rearrangement joins TRBV20-1 to TRBJ1-2; perhaps TRBD1 as D (5 bases). The CDR3 spans 16 residues. V gave up 1 base and J gave up 3 bases, with 18 bases separating them. The germline CDR1 and CDR2 sequences are DFQATT and SNEGSKA (reference sequence). In nucleotides, the CDR3 is TGCAGTGCTAGAGGGACACGTTCTCTGAGGGACTATGGCTACACCTTC. Protein sequence: CSARGTRSLRDYGYTF.

This clonotype appeared a few times. V and J are TRBV28 and TRBJ1-1, with no clear D. V was cut by 6 bases and J by 3 bases, with 5 bases left in between. The length of the CDR3 is 11 residues. The V gene's germline CDR1 is MDHEN and CDR2 SYDVKM. The CDR3 DNA is TGTGCCAGCAGACAGTACACTGAAGCTTTCTTT. It specifies CASRQYTEAFF.

This clonotype was found once. The rearrangement links TRBV27 to TRBJ2-7; TRBD2 agrees at 7 bases. The J call may be wrong; the DNA end is better matched by TRBJ2-5. CDR1 and CDR2 (germline): MNHEY, SMNVEV (reference sequence). This CDR3 spans 15 amino acids. The CDR3 DNA is TGTGCCAGCAGTTTTCTAGCGGACCCCAGGGAGACCCAGTACTTC. Translating gives CASSFLADPRETQYF.